This is a list of T cell receptor beta chains from one sample in a study of CD8 T cells in ankylosing spondylitis. TCRdb re-called the 5' RACE reads with MiXCR, one entry per CDR3 protein. In the table there are approximately 540,000 distinct CDR3 sequences, about an eighth of which are singletons. Sequencing was performed on blood, either unsorted or a sorted T cell fraction (not recorded which). These receptors originate from a male donor with ankylosing spondylitis. Both conserved end residues are part of each CDR3. A D gene is named only where the DNA matches it firmly. A clone size is listed for some rows: how often the clone was seen (once, few, many), or a class if it is expanded.

TRBV12-3/TRBV12-4	TRBD2	few	TRBJ2-3	TGTGCCAGCATTCATACTAGCGGGAGGGCCGGGGGGAATACGCAGTATTTT	CASIHTSGRAGGNTQYF
TRBV6-1	TRBD1	few	TRBJ1-5	TGTGCCAGCAGTCCGACAGGGGGCATGAGCAATCAGCCCCAGCATTTT	CASSPTGGMSNQPQHF
TRBV5-1	.	few	TRBJ2-5	TGCGCCAGCAGTCAAGGGGAGTACCGAGAGACCCAGTACTTC	CASSQGEYRETQYF
TRBV20-1	.	many	TRBJ2-7	TGCAGTGCTAGAGATTTTGCCAGGGGTTCAAACGAGCAGTACTTC	CSARDFARGSNEQYF
TRBV24-1	.	.	TRBJ2-1	TGTGCCACCAGTGAAGTTTACAATGAGCAGTTCTTC	CATSEVYNEQFF
TRBV11-3	.	.	TRBJ2-1	TGTGCCAGCAGCTTCCCCGGACTGAGCGAGAATGAGCAGTTCTTC	CASSFPGLSENEQFF
TRBV3-1	.	.	TRBJ2-2	TGTGCCAGCAGCCAAGCGGGAGAGGTCACCGGGGAGCTGTTTTTT	CASSQAGEVTGELFF
TRBV10-3	.	few	TRBJ2-1	TGTGCCACCGGGTCAGGGGATCGCAATGAGCAGTTCTTC	CATGSGDRNEQFF
TRBV28	TRBD1	.	TRBJ1-2	TGTGCCAGCAGTTTAGAAGGGCAGGGGGCCAATGGCTACACCTTC	CASSLEGQGANGYTF
TRBV11-3	.	few	TRBJ2-1	TGTGCCAGCAGCTCAGAGGGGCGGGAATTTGATGAGCAGTTCTTC	CASSSEGREFDEQFF
TRBV10-3	TRBD2	.	TRBJ2-1	TGTGCCATCAGTGAAACTAGCGGGGACTACAATGAGCAGTTCTTC	CAISETSGDYNEQFF
TRBV27	TRBD1	few	TRBJ1-2	TGTGCCAGCAGAAGACAGGGATTGACCTATGGCTACACCTTC	CASRRQGLTYGYTF
TRBV3-1	TRBD1	.	TRBJ2-2	TGTGCCAGCAGCCCGTCAGACAGGGGCACCGGGGAGCTGTTTTTT	CASSPSDRGTGELFF
TRBV5-1	.	.	TRBJ2-2	TGCGCCAGCAGCTTGCTGATCACCGGGGAGCTGTTTTTT	CASSLLITGELFF
TRBV12-3/TRBV12-4	.	.	TRBJ2-4	TGTGCCAGCAGTGAAAGGACAATTCAGTACTTC	CASSERTIQYF
TRBV2	.	few	TRBJ2-1	TGTGCCAGCAGTGAAGGGAGGCCGGGGTTCTTC	CASSEGRPGFF
TRBV30	.	.	TRBJ1-1	TGTGCCTGGAGTGAAAGGACTGAAGCTTTCTTT	CAWSERTEAFF
TRBV7-9	TRBD2	.	TRBJ2-7	TGTGCCAGCAGTCGATTAGCGGGAGCCTCCCACTACGAGCAGTACTTC	CASSRLAGASHYEQYF
TRBV7-9	.	.	TRBJ1-2	TGTGCCAGCAGCTTAGACCTAACCTATGGCTACACCTTC	CASSLDLTYGYTF
TRBV7-8	.	few	TRBJ2-1	TGTGCCAGCAGCCCCACCGGGATTACCAACCTCAATGAGCAGTTCTTC	CASSPTGITNLNEQFF
TRBV5-1	TRBD2	many	TRBJ2-2	TGCGCCAGCAGCCGCTCGGGACTAGAGGCCACCGGGGAGCTGTTTTTT	CASSRSGLEATGELFF
TRBV12-3/TRBV12-4	TRBD2	many	TRBJ2-3	TGTGCCAGCAACAAAGCGGGAGAAGCAGATACGCAGTATTTT	CASNKAGEADTQYF
TRBV3-1	.	.	TRBJ2-6	TGTGCCAGCAGCCGAAACTCTGGGGCCAACGTCCTGACTTTC	CASSRNSGANVLTF
TRBV20-1	.	few	TRBJ2-4	TGCAGTGCTAGAGATGTCAGGGAAATAGCCAAAAACATTCAGTACTTC	CSARDVREIAKNIQYF
TRBV5-1	.	.	TRBJ2-5	TGCGCCAGCAGCTGGAAGGGACCGAGGGAGACCCAGTACTTC	CASSWKGPRETQYF
TRBV20-1	.	.	TRBJ1-1	TGCAGTGCCAATGGGAACAGAAAAACTGAAGCTTTCTTT	CSANGNRKTEAFF
TRBV24-1	TRBD2	few	TRBJ2-2	TGTGCCACCAGTGACCTTGCGCGGGGGTCCGGGGAGCTGTTTTTT	CATSDLARGSGELFF
TRBV5-1	.	many	TRBJ1-2	TGCGCCAGCAGCTTAAGACAGAACTATGGCTACACCTTC	CASSLRQNYGYTF
TRBV11-2	.	.	TRBJ2-5	TGTGCCAGCAGCCATCTTTCAGGTCGGCAAGAGACCCAGTACTTC	CASSHLSGRQETQYF
TRBV5-1	.	.	TRBJ2-5	TGCGCCAGCAGCTTGCCCCCGAAAGAGACCCAGTACTTC	CASSLPPKETQYF
TRBV6-1	.	.	TRBJ2-1	TGTGCCAGCAGGTGGGACACTCGGGAGCAGTTCTTC	CASRWDTREQFF
TRBV2	.	.	TRBJ2-7	TGTGCCAGCAGGGAGAGAGGGTACGAGCAGTACTTC	CASRERGYEQYF
TRBV5-1	.	.	TRBJ2-1	TGCGCCAGCAGTATCGACCCGGGTAGGCGGAATGAGCAGTTCTTC	CASSIDPGRRNEQFF
TRBV10-3	.	.	TRBJ1-5	TGTGCCATCAGTGAGTCGGCCAGCGAGCAGCCCCAGCATTTT	CAISESASEQPQHF
TRBV20-1	.	many	TRBJ2-3	TGCAGTGCTAGGGACACCGGGAGAGGAGATACGCAGTATTTT	CSARDTGRGDTQYF
TRBV2	TRBD2	few	TRBJ2-5	TGTGCCAGCAGGGCTTTTGGAGCGGGGGGACAAGAGACCCAGTACTTC	CASRAFGAGGQETQYF
TRBV24-1	.	many	TRBJ2-5	TGTGCCACCAGTGATTTAGGCAGCCCAGGGACCCAGTACTTC	CATSDLGSPGTQYF
TRBV29-1	.	many	TRBJ1-1	TGCAGCGCGGCACAGGGGAACACTGAAGCTTTCTTT	CSAAQGNTEAFF
TRBV5-5	.	.	TRBJ1-2	TGTGCCAGCAGCTTGGATGCGAGCGCTAACTATGGCTACACCTTC	CASSLDASANYGYTF
TRBV7-2	.	.	TRBJ1-6	TGTGCCAGCAGTCTTCCGACAGGACCCGGCTTAGGTTCACCCCTCCACTTT	CASSLPTGPGLGSPLHF
TRBV20-1	.	many	TRBJ1-1	TGCAGTGCTAGTTGGGTTCCCGGGTCTGAAGCTTTCTTT	CSASWVPGSEAFF
TRBV12-3/TRBV12-4	TRBD2	.	TRBJ2-1	TGTGCCAGCAGTTGGGGGGGAGTGGGCAATGAGCAGTTCTTC	CASSWGGVGNEQFF
TRBV20-1	.	.	TRBJ2-3	TGCAGCCCCAGCTCTAGCACAGATACGCAGTATTTT	CSPSSSTDTQYF